This TCR beta chain originates from a study of T cell repertoires in cytomegalovirus infection. Whole-study results and caveats: Public TCR beta family frequency separated CMV-and-HLA carriers, including in an independent cohort.

TCRdb processed the reads anew with MiXCR; each CDR3 protein has one entry. This sample has hundreds of thousands of distinct CDR3 sequences, with roughly 36% found just once. This clonotype has only one observation. Its antigen is undetermined. This TCR came from a human donor in good health (CMV status not recorded). Some clones in this sample may be carry-over from other donors' samples. The specimen was PBMCs.

The CDR3 loop is CSALAGVGGELFF. As DNA, the CDR3 is TGCAGTGCCCTAGCGGGAGTTGGCGGGGAGCTGTTTTTT. The chain uses TRBV20-1 and TRBJ2-2, with 10 bases matching TRBD2. Germline CDR1 and CDR2: DFQATT and SNEGSKA (reference sequence). V lost 6 bases and J lost 7; bases outside the gene matches: 5. This CDR3 comprises 13 residues.